These T cell receptor beta chains were read from a single sample in a study of blood T cell repertoires in COVID-19. The data were produced by immunoSEQ multiplex PCR, yet TCRdb's version contains in-frame clones alone and is incomplete. The data show roughly 300,000 clones, with around 81% seen just once and around 2.9% held by the top ten. Sequenced sample: peripheral blood. These receptors were obtained from an older woman with active or convalescent COVID-19. Each CDR3 is given with its conserved first and last residue. The D gene is left open where the match is weak. The size entry is marked missing in some rows and otherwise reads once, few, many or a size class.

D gene	J gene	V gene	clone size	CDR3 protein	CDR3 DNA
TRBD1	TRBJ2-7	TRBV12-3/TRBV12-4	.	CASSFGDRNEQYF	TGTGCCAGCAGTTTTGGGGACAGGAACGAGCAGTACTTC
.	TRBJ1-1	TRBV30	once	CAWNTGGNWITEAFF	TGTGCCTGGAATACCGGGGGTAATTGGATCACTGAAGCTTTCTTT
.	TRBJ1-3	TRBV3-1/TRBV3-2	.	CASSRQGWGNTIYF	TGTGCCAGCAGCCGGCAGGGGTGGGGAAACACCATATATTTT
.	TRBJ2-7	TRBV4-2	.	CASSQGWGESSYEQYF	TGTGCCAGCAGCCAAGGATGGGGGGAGAGCTCCTACGAGCAGTACTTC
TRBD1	TRBJ2-5	TRBV11-1	.	CASSLAPKQGAYQETQYF	TGTGCCAGCAGCTTAGCCCCAAAACAGGGGGCGTACCAAGAGACCCAGTACTTC
.	TRBJ1-2	TRBV20-1	.	CSARPGVGYTF	TGCAGTGCTAGACCAGGGGTTGGCTACACCTTC
TRBD2	TRBJ2-1	TRBV6-6	.	CASIELAGEWNEQFF	TGTGCCAGCATTGAACTAGCGGGGGAGTGGAATGAGCAGTTCTTC
.	TRBJ2-3	TRBV7-7	.	CASSLTTYTDTQYF	TGTGCTAGCAGCTTGACTACCTACACAGATACGCAGTATTTT
TRBD1	TRBJ1-2	TRBV6-5	.	CASSYLAGTGTEGYTF	TGTGCCAGCAGTTACTTAGCCGGGACAGGGACCGAAGGCTACACCTTC
TRBD1	TRBJ1-2	TRBV6-2/TRBV6-3	.	CASSYHRDRGIINYGYTF	TGTGCCAGCAGTTACCACCGGGACAGGGGTATTATCAACTATGGCTACACCTTC
.	TRBJ1-2	TRBV19	.	CASSTGQGSGYGYTF	TGTGCCAGTAGTACGGGTCAGGGATCGGGCTATGGCTACACCTTC
.	TRBJ2-5	TRBV6-5	.	CASSYSEGRETQYF	TGTGCCAGCAGTTACTCGGAGGGGCGGGAGACCCAGTACTTC
TRBD2	TRBJ2-5	TRBV30	once	CAWNPGGGGQETQYF	TGTGCCTGGAACCCGGGGGGAGGAGGGCAAGAGACCCAGTACTTC
TRBD1	TRBJ2-1	TRBV6-5	.	CASSFRGTFYNEQFF	TGTGCCAGCAGTTTCAGGGGGACCTTTTACAATGAGCAGTTCTTC
TRBD2	TRBJ2-3	TRBV7-3	.	CASSSATSGGADTQYF	TGTGCCAGCAGCTCTGCGACTAGCGGGGGGGCAGATACGCAGTATTTT
TRBD1	TRBJ1-2	TRBV7-3	.	CASSFEDRGDYGYTF	TGTGCCAGCAGCTTCGAGGACAGGGGGGATTATGGCTACACCTTC
TRBD2	TRBJ2-5	TRBV7-2	.	CASSPGSGGAWETQYF	TGTGCCAGCAGCCCAGGTAGCGGGGGGGCCTGGGAGACCCAGTACTTC
.	TRBJ1-2	TRBV7-3	.	CASSFGANYGYTF	TGTGCCAGCAGCTTCGGAGCTAACTATGGCTACACCTTC
TRBD1	TRBJ1-4	TRBV3-1/TRBV3-2	.	CASSPRQGKLFF	TGTGCCAGCAGCCCTAGACAGGGAAAACTGTTTTTT
.	TRBJ2-5	TRBV18	.	CASSPRETQYF	TGTGCCAGCTCACCGCGGGAGACCCAGTACTTC
TRBD2	TRBJ2-4	TRBV4-1	many	CASSLETSVANIQYF	TGCGCCAGCAGCCTCGAGACTAGCGTGGCGAACATTCAGTACTTC
TRBD1	TRBJ1-1	TRBV15	once	CATSAGQGIRNTEAFF	TGTGCCACCAGCGCGGGACAGGGGATTAGGAACACTGAAGCTTTCTTT
TRBD1	TRBJ2-1	TRBV6-4	.	CASSENRGIYNEQFF	TGTGCCAGCAGTGAGAACAGGGGAATCTACAATGAGCAGTTCTTC
.	TRBJ2-7	TRBV28	.	CASSAAGSHYEQYF	TGTGCCAGCAGTGCCGCGGGTTCACACTACGAGCAGTACTTC
TRBD2	TRBJ2-1	TRBV6-5	.	CASRTSGGSYNEQFF	TGTGCCAGCCGGACTAGCGGGGGCTCCTACAATGAGCAGTTCTTC
.	TRBJ2-2	TRBV7-9	.	CASSFGGGSGELFF	TGTGCCAGCAGCTTTGGTGGGGGCTCAGGGGAGCTGTTTTTT
.	TRBJ2-7	TRBV19	.	CASSAQVSYEQYF	TGTGCCAGTAGTGCACAGGTCTCCTACGAGCAGTACTTC
.	TRBJ1-1	TRBV7-2	.	CASSLQNTEAFF	TGTGCCAGCAGCTTACAGAACACTGAAGCTTTCTTT
TRBD2	TRBJ2-3	TRBV20-1	.	CSASAGDGTDTQYF	TGCAGTGCTAGTGCGGGGGACGGAACAGATACGCAGTATTTT
TRBD1	TRBJ1-1	TRBV25-1	.	CASSRGLEAEAFF	TGTGCCAGCAGCAGGGGGTTGGAAGCTGAAGCTTTCTTT
TRBD1	TRBJ2-7	TRBV28	.	CASSFTPGGRTYEQYF	TGTGCCAGCAGTTTTACCCCAGGGGGACGCACCTACGAGCAGTACTTC
.	TRBJ2-7	TRBV24-1	.	CATSDLGGTASYEQYF	TGTGCCACCAGTGATTTGGGCGGGACAGCCTCCTACGAGCAGTACTTC
.	TRBJ1-2	TRBV4-3	.	CASSQDFWANEGYTF	TGCGCCAGCAGCCAAGATTTTTGGGCCAACGAGGGCTACACCTTC
TRBD1	TRBJ1-1	TRBV14	many	CASSQEGTGYTEAFF	TGTGCCAGCAGCCAAGAGGGGACAGGATACACTGAAGCTTTCTTT
.	TRBJ1-6	TRBV6-2/TRBV6-3	.	CASSRDNRGSPLHF	TGTGCCAGCAGCCGCGACAATAGGGGGTCACCCCTCCACTTT
TRBD1	TRBJ2-7	TRBV13	once	CASSFRTGNYEQYF	TGTGCCAGCAGCTTCCGGACAGGGAACTACGAGCAGTACTTC
.	TRBJ1-1	TRBV7-2	.	CASSLVQVGTEAFF	TGTGCCAGCAGCTTAGTACAGGTGGGGACTGAAGCTTTCTTT
TRBD2	TRBJ2-3	TRBV7-3	.	CASSLTKVAGDTDTQYF	TGTGCCAGCAGCTTAACGAAGGTAGCGGGGGACACAGATACGCAGTATTTT
.	TRBJ2-1	TRBV11-2	.	CASSGHLRPLSYNEQFF	TGTGCCAGCAGCGGACATTTACGGCCTCTCTCCTACAATGAGCAGTTCTTC
.	TRBJ2-3	TRBV12-3/TRBV12-4	.	CASSSQLLDTQYF	TGTGCCAGCAGTTCACAATTATTAGATACGCAGTATTTT
TRBD1	TRBJ1-5	TRBV20-1	once	CSASAGGTGRQPQHF	TGCAGTGCTAGTGCCGGGGGGACAGGGAGGCAGCCCCAGCATTTT
.	TRBJ1-1	TRBV2	few	CASTRDSNTEAFF	TGTGCCAGCACCAGGGACTCGAACACTGAAGCTTTCTTT
.	TRBJ1-6	TRBV27	.	CASSLGGGGLRSPLHF	TGTGCCAGCAGTTTAGGGGGAGGGGGGTTAAGATCACCCCTCCACTTT
TRBD1	TRBJ1-4	TRBV6-1	.	CASSERTGSNEKLFF	TGTGCCAGCAGTGAACGGACAGGGTCTAATGAAAAACTGTTTTTT
.	TRBJ1-1	TRBV27	once	CASSLEGWSTEAFF	TGTGCCAGCAGTTTAGAGGGTTGGAGCACTGAAGCTTTCTTT
.	TRBJ2-7	TRBV7-2	once	CASSLGGRTYEQYF	TGTGCCAGCAGCTTAGGCGGGCGGACCTACGAGCAGTACTTC
.	TRBJ2-7	TRBV30	few	CAWSYFSVVYEQYF	TGTGCCTGGAGCTACTTTAGCGTCGTCTACGAGCAGTACTTC
.	TRBJ2-1	TRBV19	.	CASSISGVGVNNEQFF	TGTGCCAGTAGTATCTCAGGGGTTGGGGTAAACAATGAGCAGTTCTTC
TRBD1	TRBJ1-1	TRBV14	.	CASSPIDRVLRKAFF	TGTGCCAGCAGTCCGATAGACAGGGTGCTTCGGAAAGCTTTCTTT
.	TRBJ2-7	TRBV20-1	.	CSALGSYEQYF	TGCAGTGCCCTCGGTTCCTACGAGCAGTACTTC
TRBD1	TRBJ1-1	TRBV7-3	.	CASSTSTGGITEAFF	TGTGCCAGCAGCACCTCGACAGGGGGCATCACTGAAGCTTTCTTT
.	TRBJ2-3	TRBV7-2	.	CASSLPSTDTQYF	TGTGCCAGCAGCTTACCTAGCACAGATACGCAGTATTTT
TRBD1	TRBJ1-2	TRBV2	.	CASSPTGSYGYTF	TGTGCCAGCAGCCCGACAGGGAGCTATGGCTACACCTTC
TRBD2	TRBJ2-3	TRBV6-1	.	CASSETTSGGTDTQYF	TGTGCCAGCAGTGAAACGACTAGCGGGGGCACAGATACGCAGTATTTT